These T cell receptor beta chains were read from a single sample in a study of beta chain features in type 1 diabetes. Produced via immunoSEQ multiplex PCR; TCRdb's table is partial and in-frame only. This sample has 500,000 to 800,000 clones, with under 15% found just once. The sequencing sample was made of naive CD4+ T cells from blood. All receptors come from a man aged 30-40 years with type 1 diabetes. CDR3s leave out the opening cysteine and the closing phenylalanine or tryptophan. Not every row has a clone size; where given, it reads once, few, many or a size class.

V	size	J	CDR3
TRBV9	few	TRBJ1-5	ASSHGTVNQPQH
TRBV18	few	TRBJ2-3	ASTPGLTSTDTQY
TRBV4-3	few	TRBJ1-4	ASSQERLKGEKLF
TRBV19	NA	TRBJ2-5	ASSIDSGTSGETQY
TRBV18	NA	TRBJ2-1	ASSTAAPSNNNEQF
TRBV6-1	NA	TRBJ2-5	ASSEATGEETQY
TRBV7-8	NA	TRBJ1-2	ASSFQGQSYGYT
TRBV7-8	few	TRBJ1-4	ASSFDTGSNEKLF
TRBV18	few	TRBJ2-5	ASSPPTNTGRGHETQY
TRBV4-3	NA	TRBJ1-2	ASSQGQGHYGYT
TRBV5-1	few	TRBJ1-6	ASSLLSGENSPLH
TRBV5-1	few	TRBJ2-7	ASSGTGQVYEQY
TRBV28	few	TRBJ2-2	ASNTPRSTGELF
TRBV18	once	TRBJ1-2	ASSPAQGYSSNYGYT
TRBV10-2	NA	TRBJ2-5	ASIAEETQY
TRBV5-4	NA	TRBJ1-6	ASSVGTGSPLH
TRBV30	NA	TRBJ1-2	ASYQNYGYT
TRBV5-1	NA	TRBJ2-1	ASSSSGQGADEQF
TRBV7-9	few	TRBJ1-5	ASSSNGQPQH
TRBV4-1	few	TRBJ2-3	ASRTYVGVYTDTQY
TRBV27	NA	TRBJ2-3	ASSYGLLVPDTQY
TRBV30	few	TRBJ1-5	AWSLQRDQPQH
TRBV29-1	NA	TRBJ2-7	SVEVGTPYEQY
TRBV19	NA	TRBJ1-1	ASSREKGTEAF
TRBV7-9	few	TRBJ2-3	ASSPIGYRHSSTDTQY
TRBV7-2	few	TRBJ2-4	ASSWVIQDIQY
TRBV7-2	NA	TRBJ2-1	ASSLVTGVLNSYNEQF
TRBV11-2	NA	TRBJ2-7	ASSLESAGQGLDEQY